What follows are 22 T cell receptor beta chains derived from one specimen sequenced in a study of post-analysis software for immune sequencing data (dated by TCRdb to 2013 to 2016). Overall study results and their limits: Several TRBV segments, including TRBV5-6, TRBV5-1 and TRBV20-1, were significantly more frequent in patients than controls.

Their recognized antigens are unknown. Library construction relied on PCR. For sequencing, an Illumina HiSeq 2500 was employed. To reduce PCR and sequencing biases, unique molecular identifiers were built into the TCR beta cDNA libraries. The public reads were run again by TCRdb, first through fastp at Q25 and then through MiXCR, and only productive beta chains were kept. Each entry is one CDR3 protein sequence, shown with its most common DNA and genes. The sample table contains under 900,000 distinct CDR3 sequences; only one count was recorded for about 57% of them. The ten most abundant clones make up approximately 4.4% of the sample. The sequenced material came from blood. The receptor source for this set is a girl between 5 and 17 years old with multiple sclerosis.

J is TRBJ2-1 and V is TRBV29-1, with D tentatively TRBD2 (5 bases). The CDR3 has 15 amino acids. The germline CDR1 and CDR2 sequences are SQVTM and ANQGSEA. V shed 2 bases and J shed 9 bases, with 20 bases lying between them. Written as DNA, the CDR3 is TGCAGCGTTGAACCAACGACAACGGGCGGAGGTGAGCAGTTCTTC. This translates into CSVEPTTTGGGEQFF.

This clonotype was seen a single time. The chain links TRBV7-3 to TRBJ2-1, with 8 positions matching TRBD2. The CDR3 is 17 residues long. CDR1 is SGHTA, CDR2 FQGTGA, per germline. The V segment lost 1 base and the J segment 4 bases; nucleotides outside the gene matches: 9. CDR3 coding DNA: TGTGCCAGCAGCTTAAGGCGGGGGGCCGGCGAGTACAATGAGCAGTTCTTC. It translates to CASSLRRGAGEYNEQFF. Based on the CDR3 plus reference TRBV7-3 and TRBJ2-1, the full variable domain is GAGVSQTPSNKVTEKGKYVELRCDPISGHTALYWYRQSLGQGPEFLIYFQGTGAADDSGLPNDRFFAVRPEGSVSTLKIQRTERGDSAVYLCASSLRRGAGEYNEQFFGPGTRLTVL.

V usage is TRBV20-1 and J usage is TRBJ2-7; either TRBD1 or TRBD2 may supply D (6 bases each). Trimming shortened V by 5 bases and J by 5 bases, and 13 bases separated the two germline ends. This CDR3 spans 12 amino acids. Germline V lookup: CDR1 DFQATT, CDR2 SNEGSKA (reference sequence). The CDR3 protein is CSAPERGDEQYF. The CDR3 DNA is TGCAGTGCTCCCGAAAGGGGGGACGAGCAGTACTTC.

This chain connects TRBV20-1 to TRBJ2-1; 8 bases match TRBD2. After removal of 2 bases from V and 6 bases from J, the junction contained 9 bases not matched to a gene. The CDR3 is made up of 15 amino acids. Germline V gives CDR1 DFQATT, CDR2 SNEGSKA (reference sequence). The CDR3 loop reads CSARSGTRGVNEQFF. The DNA for the CDR3 is TGCAGTGCTAGATCCGGGACTAGGGGGGTCAATGAGCAGTTCTTC.

V usage is TRBV20-1 and J usage is TRBJ2-5; no clear D. Germline assignment: CDR1 DFQATT and CDR2 SNEGSKA (reference sequence). Trimming removed 0 bases at V and 13 bases at J, with 9 bases between. The CDR3 is 10 amino acids. The DNA for the CDR3 is TGCAGTGCTAGAGAGGGAATAGCGTACTTC. It translates to CSAREGIAYF.

This chain connects TRBV11-2 to TRBJ2-1; 10 nucleotides align to TRBD2. Germline assignment: CDR1 SGHAT and CDR2 FQNNGV. The CDR3 consists of 16 residues. The ends lost 5 bases at V and 3 bases at J; junction bases unmatched: 7. The CDR3 loop reads CASSPATSGFYNEQFF. DNA for the CDR3: TGTGCCAGCAGCCCCGCGACTAGCGGGTTCTACAATGAGCAGTTCTTC.

This sequence joins TRBV7-6 and TRBJ2-2, with 10 bases identical to TRBD1. V lost 4 bases, J lost 4 bases, and 0 bases stayed unmatched. The CDR3 is made up of 14 amino acids. CDR1 SGHVS and CDR2 FNYEAQ come from the germline V gene. The CDR3 loop is CASSWTGGTGELFF. The CDR3 coding sequence is TGTGCCAGCAGCTGGACAGGGGGCACCGGGGAGCTGTTTTTT. The whole variable domain, remainder taken from reference TRBV7-6 and TRBJ2-2, is GAGVSQSPRYKVTKRGQDVALRCDPISGHVSLYWYRQALGQGPEFLTYFNYEAQQDKSGLPNDRFSAERPEGSISTLTIQRTEQRDSAMYRCASSWTGGTGELFFGEGSRLTVL.

The chain is built from TRBV20-1 and TRBJ1-2, with TRBD1 as a possible D gene (5 bases). The CDR3 covers 15 residues. CDR1 is DFQATT, CDR2 SNEGSKA, per germline (reference sequence). Between the trimmed V and J ends, which lost 3 bases and 4 bases, there was a span of 18 bases. DNA for the CDR3: TGCAGTGCTAGGGCGCGGCGGACAACCACCTATGGCTACACCTTC. It encodes CSARARRTTTYGYTF.

The rearrangement uses TRBV7-9 and TRBJ1-6; D ambiguous. Trimming cost V 4 bases and J 8 bases, with 9 bases left between them. Looked up from germline, CDR1 is SEHNR and CDR2 is FQNEAQ (reference sequence). The CDR3 length is 13 residues. The CDR3 sequence is CASSSDHDSPLHF. In DNA, the CDR3 is TGTGCCAGCAGCTCCGACCACGATTCACCCCTCCACTTT.

The gene calls are TRBV6-4 and TRBJ1-2, with TRBD1 as a possible D gene (5 bases). CDR3 length equals 13 residues. Per the germline V gene, CDR1 is MRHNA and CDR2 is SNTAGT. Trimming pared 2 bases from V and 6 bases from J, leaving 10 bases between. The CDR3 coding sequence is TGTGCCAGCAGTGACGGGGGAGGAGATGGCTACACCTTC. This translates into CASSDGGGDGYTF.

This clonotype was seen only a few times. The chain recombines TRBV5-1 with TRBJ2-3; D is ambiguous. This CDR3 region has 15 residues. Germline values: CDR1 SGHRS, CDR2 YFSETQ. The ends were cut back, 1 base at V and 2 bases at J, with 11 bases in the middle. The chain's CDR3 is CASSLLGNPTDTQYF. In nucleotides, the CDR3 is TGCGCCAGCAGCTTGTTGGGGAACCCCACAGATACGCAGTATTTT.

This clonotype was counted a few times. The chain combines TRBV14 with TRBJ2-7; maybe TRBD2 (6 bases). The CDR3 loop spans 14 amino acids. V was shortened by 2 bases and J by 5 bases, with 13 bases between the two germline ends. Germline CDR1 reads SGHDN; CDR2 reads FVKESK. The CDR3 DNA is TGTGCCAGCAGCCAACGTGGGAGGTTGGACGAGCAGTACTTC. This sequence encodes CASSQRGRLDEQYF.

This clonotype showed up just once. The CDR3 region has the DNA TGTGCCAGCAGCCTTCTCGGTTTAGCGGGCAGATCTGGCGCAGATACGCAGTATTTT. Translating gives CASSLLGLAGRSGADTQYF. The V gene is TRBV7-8, the J gene TRBJ2-3; 7 nucleotides match TRBD2. With 5 bases clipped from V and 4 bases from J, the junction kept 21 bases outside the gene matches. Germline V gene sequence: CDR1 SGHVS, CDR2 FQNEAQ. The CDR3 sequence is 19 residues long.

The chain links TRBV7-9 to TRBJ2-4; 9 bases fit TRBD2. After removal of 1 base from V and 10 bases from J, the junction contained 17 bases not matched to a gene. The CDR3 totals 18 residues. Germline loops: CDR1 SEHNR, CDR2 FQNEAQ (reference sequence). The CDR3 nucleotides read TGTGCCAGCAGCTTAGGTCCCCTTAGCGGGGGCCTCCGCGGGATTCAGTACTTC. This encodes CASSLGPLSGGLRGIQYF.

V and J are TRBV20-1 and TRBJ2-7, with D unresolved. Germline V gene lookup returns CDR1 DFQATT and CDR2 SNEGSKA (reference sequence). Trimming cost V 6 bases and J 0 bases, with 12 bases left between them. The CDR3 is made up of 13 amino acids. This chain's CDR3 is CSAQDFSSYEQYF. In DNA, the CDR3 is TGCAGTGCCCAAGACTTCTCCTCCTACGAGCAGTACTTC.

The V and J genes are TRBV5-1 and TRBJ2-7, with 10 bases matching TRBD2. V dropped 3 bases and J dropped 4; count of bases not matched to a gene: 10. The CDR3 runs to 16 residues. CDR1 and CDR2 from the germline V gene are SGHRS and YFSETQ. For the CDR3, the DNA is TGCGCCAGCAGCTGGGAAACTAGCGGGGCGAGGTACGAGCAGTACTTC. Its translation: CASSWETSGARYEQYF.

The chain links TRBV11-2 to TRBJ2-3; a weak D match, TRBD1 (6 bases). The CDR3 has 13 amino acids. V was clipped by 7 bases and J by 8 bases, with 16 bases between them. Per the germline V gene, CDR1 is SGHAT and CDR2 is FQNNGV. The CDR3 sequence: CASTGALTSTQYF. CDR3 DNA: TGTGCCAGCACAGGGGCGCTAACGTCTACGCAGTATTTT.

The rearrangement links TRBV12-3 or TRBV12-4 to TRBJ1-4; D possibly corresponds to TRBD1 (6 bases). With 5 bases removed from V and 8 bases from J, the gap between germline ends came to 12 bases. The CDR3 covers 13 residues. This chain's CDR3 is CASSLTGGEKLFF. CDR3 bases: TGTGCCAGCAGTCTGACAGGAGGGGAAAAACTGTTTTTT.

This clonotype was detected ten times or more. A much bigger clone sits one base away, suggesting this may be a read error. The rearrangement uses TRBV12-5 and TRBJ1-1, with 10 nucleotides matching TRBD1. This CDR3 is built from 14 residues. Looked up from germline, CDR1 is LGHNT and CDR2 is FRNRAP. J was trimmed by 1 base and V by 6 bases; bases with no gene match: 2. The CDR3 DNA follows: TGTGCTAGTGGCCGGACAGGGGGGAACACTGAAGCTTTCTTT. This gives the protein CASGRTGGNTEAFF.

The chain couples TRBV7-9 to TRBJ1-2; D call uncertain. V lost 5 bases to trimming and J lost 4 bases, with 11 bases between them. The CDR3 sequence is 13 residues long. Germline CDR1 SEHNR, CDR2 FQNEAQ (reference sequence). CDR3 amino acids: CASSRSGGYGYTF. The CDR3 region has the DNA TGTGCCAGCAGCCGTAGTGGAGGCTATGGCTACACCTTC.

This rearrangement joins TRBV13 to TRBJ2-5; D may be TRBD1 or TRBD2 (5 bases each). CDR1 is PRHDT and CDR2 is FYEKMQ in the germline V gene (reference sequence). The CDR3 length is 14 residues. The V end was cut by 5 bases, the J end by 1 base, with 11 bases between. CDR3 coding DNA: TGTGCCAGCAGCCCTCCGGGACGCCAAGAGACCCAGTACTTC. Translation: CASSPPGRQETQYF. Together with reference TRBV13 and TRBJ2-5, the CDR3 gives the full variable domain: AAGVIQSPRHLIKEKRETATLKCYPIPRHDTVYWYQQGPGQDPQFLISFYEKMQSDKGSIPDRFSAQQFSDYHSELNMSSLELGDSALYFCASSPPGRQETQYFGPGTRLLVL.

This clonotype was seen a single time. This sequence joins TRBV5-1 and TRBJ2-1; 12 nucleotides match TRBD2. J was trimmed by 5 bases and V by 4 bases; bases with no gene match: 7. Germline V gene lookup returns CDR1 SGHRS and CDR2 YFSETQ. The CDR3 covers 16 residues. CDR3 DNA sequence: TGCGCCAGCAGCCGACAACTAGCGGGAGGCGACAATGAGCAGTTCTTC. The encoded protein is CASSRQLAGGDNEQFF. The full variable domain, its missing parts supplied by reference TRBV5-1 and TRBJ2-1, is KAGVTQTPRYLIKTRGQQVTLSCSPISGHRSVSWYQQTPGQGLQFLFEYFSETQRNKGNFPGRFSGRQFSNSRSEMNVSTLELGDSALYLCASSRQLAGGDNEQFFGPGTRLTVL.